This TCR beta chain is drawn from a study of T cell responses to AZD1222 COVID-19 vaccine. TCRdb keeps only in-frame clones here, not all; method: immunoSEQ multiplex PCR. The sample holds approximately 180,000 clones; about 88% are singletons and the top ten take 1.6%. On this clone itself: Antigen unknown.

Trimming removed 8 bases from V and 1 base from J; junction bases left unmatched: 10. The CDR3 sequence is 15 residues long. Germline values: CDR1 SNHLY, CDR2 FYNNEI. Study results and caveats: Seropositivity was recorded at baseline in only 6 or 7 AZD1222 recipients. Breadth and depth of Spike-specific TCRs rose after two AZD1222 doses.

Sequenced here: peripheral blood, sampled on day 0 of AZD1222 vaccination. The receptor's source is an adult in good health. The rearrangement uses TRBV2 and TRBJ1-1; 7 bases are a match to TRBD1. The DNA for the CDR3 is TGTGCCAGCCGACCGGGACAGACTAGGAACACTGAAGCTTTCTTT. Translated: CASRPGQTRNTEAFF.